The 9 T cell receptor beta chains below were found in one sample sequenced in a study of shared clonotypes between healthy human individuals. Using immunoSEQ multiplex PCR, the repertoire was profiled, and TCRdb retains in-frame clones only, with some absent. Among 1,400,000 or so clones listed, 97% to 99% were seen once. Sequenced input: naive CD4+ T cells sorted from blood. Subset described: CD45RA+ positively selected. Receptors were obtained from a man under 40 in good health.

The genes are TRBV5-5 and TRBJ2-1; tentative D call: TRBD1 (5 bases). V dropped 2 bases and J dropped 0 bases, with 9 bases sitting between them. The germline gives CDR1 SGHKS, CDR2 YYEKEE (reference sequence). CDR3 length: 15 amino acids. This CDR3 is CASSLQAASYNEQFF. DNA of the CDR3: TGTGCCAGCAGCTTACAGGCGGCCTCCTACAATGAGCAGTTCTTC.

V gene TRBV6-6 combines with J gene TRBJ1-4; weak D call: TRBD1 (5 bases). Germline CDR1 MNHNY, CDR2 SVGAGI (reference sequence). This CDR3 has 14 residues. The V end lost 5 bases, the J end lost 11 bases, and 18 bases lay between the germline ends. The CDR3 loop reads CASSLMDTEGKLFF. CDR3 DNA: TGTGCCAGCAGTCTGATGGACACTGAAGGGAAACTGTTTTTT.

This chain connects TRBV2 to TRBJ2-7; D may be TRBD2 (5 bases). The CDR3 loop spans 16 amino acids. Trimming removed 1 base from V and 0 bases from J, with 13 bases in between. Germline CDR1 and CDR2: SNHLY and FYNNEI. The DNA for the CDR3 is TGTGCCAGCAGTGAAGGAATAGCGTTAAGCTCCTACGAGCAGTACTTC. Its translation: CASSEGIALSSYEQYF.

This rearrangement joins TRBV9 to TRBJ2-7; 7 bases are a match to TRBD2. The J segment lost 0 bases and the V segment lost 0 bases, leaving 3 bases of the junction unmatched. Germline lookup yields CDR1 SGDLS and CDR2 YYNGEE. The CDR3 consists of 15 residues. The DNA for the CDR3 is TGTGCCAGCAGCGTAGGTAGCGGGTTCTCCTACGAGCAGTACTTC. Residues: CASSVGSGFSYEQYF.

Concerning this clone: Within the sample, other DNA sequences also encode this same CDR3. The V gene is TRBV4-3, the J gene TRBJ2-7; TRBD1 is a possible D gene (6 bases). The CDR3 covers 15 residues. Germline assignment: CDR1 LGHNA and CDR2 YSLEER. Trimming stripped 1 base from V and 0 bases from J, with 10 bases between. CDR3 residues: CASSQGAGASYEQYF. CDR3 DNA sequence: TGCGCCAGCAGCCAAGGGGCAGGGGCCTCCTACGAGCAGTACTTC.

Remarks on this clone: Other DNA sequences in this specimen translate into the identical CDR3. This rearrangement joins TRBV6-6 to TRBJ1-5; D unresolved. The CDR3 is 11 amino acids. Per the germline V gene, CDR1 is MNHNY and CDR2 is SVGAGI (reference sequence). The V end was cut by 5 bases, the J end by 4 bases, with 3 bases between. The CDR3 DNA reads as TGTGCCAGCAGTGGGAATCAGCCCCAGCATTTT. Its protein product is CASSGNQPQHF.

V usage is TRBV6-1 and J usage is TRBJ2-7; D possibly matches TRBD1 or TRBD2 (6 bases each). With 4 bases removed from V and 4 bases from J, the gap between germline ends came to 14 bases. The germline V gene encodes CDR1 MNHNS and CDR2 SASEGT. The CDR3 is 14 amino acids. The CDR3 bases are TGTGCCAGCAGTGTGTGGGGGGCGGGGTACGAGCAGTACTTC. Translated: CASSVWGAGYEQYF.

The J gene is TRBJ2-7, the V gene TRBV25-1; D is unclear. The CDR3 is 15 amino acids. Trimming left V 4 bases short and J 1 base short, with 14 bases between. From germline, CDR1 is MGHDK and CDR2 SYGVNS. This CDR3 is CASSAHGLGSYEQYF. CDR3 sequence (DNA): TGTGCCAGCAGTGCACACGGCCTAGGATCCTACGAGCAGTACTTC.

V is TRBV11-2 and J is TRBJ1-5; D unresolved. In germline, CDR1 is SGHAT, CDR2 FQNNGV. The CDR3 length is 13 residues. V shed 5 bases and J shed 5 bases, with 10 bases lying between them. In DNA, the CDR3 is TGTGCCAGCAGCAGGGCCCCGGATCAGCCCCAGCATTTT. Protein: CASSRAPDQPQHF.